Sequencing of this TCR beta chain was carried out in a study of control samples from healthy donors and cancer patients. V shed 5 bases and J shed 10 bases, with 18 bases lying between them. Germline lookup yields CDR1 MNHEY and CDR2 SMNVEV (reference sequence). This CDR3 spans 14 amino acids. TCRdb's table, derived via immunoSEQ multiplex PCR, lists solely in-frame clones and lacks some. The sample yields around 85,000 clones, about 89% seen once. This clone occurred once. This chain uses TRBV27 with TRBJ2-1; no definite D call. The sequenced sample was blood. The clonotype was recovered from a woman aged 60-70 years in good health. The CDR3: CASSPTAQVGEQFF. Here the CDR3 DNA reads TGTGCCAGCAGTCCAACAGCCCAGGTGGGGGAGCAGTTCTTC.